This TCR beta chain derives from a study of OX40 agonist ivuxolimab in advanced cancers. Worth noting for this clone: Its antigen is as yet unknown.

Repertoires were generated with immunoSEQ multiplex PCR, while TCRdb's copy carries only in-frame clones and drops some. In the table there are more than 75,000 clones, about four fifths of which are singletons. V was shortened by 4 bases and J by 0 bases, with 13 bases between the two germline ends. Germline V CDR1 and CDR2: SGHRS, YFSETQ. This CDR3 has 15 amino acids. Study-level findings and limits: Averaging showed that CD8+ T cells had more expanded clones than CD4+ did. CD4+ and CD8+ T cells in blood underwent clonal expansion by week 6 at 0.1 to 3.0 mg/kg.

This TCR was sampled from an adult with an advanced solid tumor such as melanoma, head and neck, liver or kidney cancer. Sequencing was performed on CD4+ or CD8+ T cells sorted from blood, taken in a trial of the OX40 agonist ivuxolimab. The chain has TRBV5-1 and TRBJ1-2; possible D gene TRBD1, 5 bases. The DNA of the CDR3 is TGCGCCAGCAGCCCCTCGGGGGTAGCTAACTATGGCTACACCTTC. Protein: CASSPSGVANYGYTF. Based on the CDR3 plus reference TRBV5-1 and TRBJ1-2, the full variable domain is KAGVTQTPRYLIKTRGQQVTLSCSPISGHRSVSWYQQTPGQGLQFLFEYFSETQRNKGNFPGRFSGRQFSNSRSEMNVSTLELGDSALYLCASSPSGVANYGYTFGSGTRLTVV.